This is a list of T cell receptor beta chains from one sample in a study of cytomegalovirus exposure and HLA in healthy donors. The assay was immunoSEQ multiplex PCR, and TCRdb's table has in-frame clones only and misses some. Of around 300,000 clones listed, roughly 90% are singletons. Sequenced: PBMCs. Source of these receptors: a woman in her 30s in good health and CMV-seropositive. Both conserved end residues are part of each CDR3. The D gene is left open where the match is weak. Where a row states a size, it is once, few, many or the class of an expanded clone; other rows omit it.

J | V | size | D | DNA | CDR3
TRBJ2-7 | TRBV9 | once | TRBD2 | TGTGCCAGCAGCGGGACTAGCGCGTACGAGCAGTACTTC | CASSGTSAYEQYF
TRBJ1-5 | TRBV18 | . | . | TGTGCCAGCTCACTTAACACAGGGTCTCAGCCCCAGCATTTT | CASSLNTGSQPQHF
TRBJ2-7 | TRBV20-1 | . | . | TGCAGTGCTAGAGATGGGGACGAGCAGTACTTC | CSARDGDEQYF
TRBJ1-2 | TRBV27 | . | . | TGTGCCAGCACTCTTAACGGCCAATTCTATGGCTACACCTTC | CASTLNGQFYGYTF
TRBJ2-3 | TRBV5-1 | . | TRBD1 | TGCGCCAGCAGCTCGGGACAGCTGCCAGATACGCAGTATTTT | CASSSGQLPDTQYF
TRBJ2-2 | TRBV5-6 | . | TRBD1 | TGTGCCAGCAGCTTTGGGACAGCGAACACCGGGGAGCTGTTTTTT | CASSFGTANTGELFF
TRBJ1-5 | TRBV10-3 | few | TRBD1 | TGTGCCACCGCAGGGACAGGCGATAATCAGCCCCAGCATTTT | CATAGTGDNQPQHF
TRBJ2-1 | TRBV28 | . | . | TGTGCCAGCAGTTCCGAAAACGTCAGGAGCGAGCAGTTCTTC | CASSSENVRSEQFF
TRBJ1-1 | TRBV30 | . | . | TGTGCCTGGAGTGACCTTCCGTGGAACACTGAAGCTTTCTTT | CAWSDLPWNTEAFF
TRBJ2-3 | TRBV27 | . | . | TGTGCCAGCAGTTTAGGCGATACGCAGTATTTT | CASSLGDTQYF
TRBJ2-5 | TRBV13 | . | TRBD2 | TGTGCCAGCAGCCTAAAGGGACTAGCGGGGGGGCCAGAGACCCAGTACTTC | CASSLKGLAGGPETQYF
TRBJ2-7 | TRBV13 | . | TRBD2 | TGTGCCAGCAGCTTAGGAAAGCGGGGGCTTTACGAGCAGTACTTC | CASSLGKRGLYEQYF
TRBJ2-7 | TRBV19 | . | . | TGTGCCAGCGTCGATGGAGGCTACGAGCAGTACTTC | CASVDGGYEQYF
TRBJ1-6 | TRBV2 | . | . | TGTGCCAGCAGGGGCCCTCCAACCAATTCACCCCTCCACTTT | CASRGPPTNSPLHF
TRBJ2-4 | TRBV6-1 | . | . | TGTGCCAGCAGGGTGGGGGAAGGGGTTAAAAACATTCAGTACTTC | CASRVGEGVKNIQYF
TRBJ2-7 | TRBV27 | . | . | TGTGCCAGCAGTTCAGGCGCTTACGAGCAGTACTTC | CASSSGAYEQYF
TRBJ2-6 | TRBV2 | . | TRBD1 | TGTGCCAGCACCGGACAGGTGATCTCTGGGGCCAACGTCCTGACTTTC | CASTGQVISGANVLTF
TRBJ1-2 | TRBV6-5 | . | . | TGTGCCAGCAGGGGTGCGGGTATCAGAAACTATGGCTACACCTTC | CASRGAGIRNYGYTF
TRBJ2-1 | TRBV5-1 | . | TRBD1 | TGCGCCAGCAGCTTGTATAGGACAGGGGACTACAATGAGCAGTTCTTC | CASSLYRTGDYNEQFF
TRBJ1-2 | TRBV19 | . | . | TGTGCCAGTGAGACTTCAGGACAGACAAACTATGGCTACACCTTC | CASETSGQTNYGYTF
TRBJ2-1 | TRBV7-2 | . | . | TGTGCCAGCAGCCTCACCGCGTCTCGTGAGCAGTTCTTC | CASSLTASREQFF
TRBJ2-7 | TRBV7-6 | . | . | TGTGCCAGCAGCCTCGGAGCCGTCTACGAGCAGTACTTC | CASSLGAVYEQYF
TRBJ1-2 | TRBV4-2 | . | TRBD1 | TGTGCCAGCAGCCAAGAGTCCCAGGGGGCCTACTATGGCTACACCTTC | CASSQESQGAYYGYTF
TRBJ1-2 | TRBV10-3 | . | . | TGTGCCATCTGGGACGTGGGGGCGATCTACACCTTC | CAIWDVGAIYTF
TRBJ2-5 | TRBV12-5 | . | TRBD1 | TGTGCTAGTGCCCGTCCAGGGGGCCAAGAGACCCAGTACTTC | CASARPGGQETQYF
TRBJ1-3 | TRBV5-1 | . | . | TGCGCCAGCAGCGGGGGAGACTCTGGAAACACCATATATTTT | CASSGGDSGNTIYF
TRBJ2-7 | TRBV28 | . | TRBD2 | TGTGCCAGCAGTTTATTATTCCTAGCGGGCCCAACTTTCGGGCAGTACTTC | CASSLLFLAGPTFGQYF
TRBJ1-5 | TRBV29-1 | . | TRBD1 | TGCAGCGTTGCTGACAGGGGGGAGCCCCAGCATTTT | CSVADRGEPQHF
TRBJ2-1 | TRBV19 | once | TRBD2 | TGTGCCAGTAGTAGACAAGCGGGAGTCCTACAATGGGGGCACAATGAGCAGTTCTTC | CASSRQAGVLQWGHNEQFF
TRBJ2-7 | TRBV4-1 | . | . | TGCGCCAGCAGCCTGACTGGGGAGAGCTCCTACGAGCAGTACTTC | CASSLTGESSYEQYF
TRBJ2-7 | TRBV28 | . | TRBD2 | TGTGCCAGCAGTTCGGGACTAGCGGGCTCCTACGAGCAGTACTTC | CASSSGLAGSYEQYF
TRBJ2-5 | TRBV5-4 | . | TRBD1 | TGTGCCAGCAGCTTGGGGGGGACAGGGGGTTTTGAGACCCAGTACTTC | CASSLGGTGGFETQYF
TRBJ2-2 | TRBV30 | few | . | TGTGCCTGGAGTGTTAGTCGGCAGGACACCGGGGAGCTGTTTTTT | CAWSVSRQDTGELFF
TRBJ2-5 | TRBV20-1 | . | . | TGCAGCCAGGGGATCCAAGAGACCCAGTACTTC | CSQGIQETQYF